A single sample gave rise to the 26 T cell receptor beta chains below, sequenced in a study of blood T cell repertoires in COVID-19. TCRdb's copy holds only in-frame clones and misses some; the assay was immunoSEQ multiplex PCR. This table has roughly 200,000 clones, more than 75% appearing once. The sequenced sample was peripheral blood. The receptor set was obtained from a woman over 75 with COVID-19, enrolled during active disease.

This sequence joins TRBV10-3 and TRBJ1-4; possibly TRBD1 for D (6 bases). This CDR3 is built from 14 residues. V lost 4 bases, J lost 2 bases, and 8 bases lay in between. In germline, CDR1 is ENHRY, CDR2 SYGVKD. CDR3 sequence: CAISVGATNEKLFF. CDR3 sequence (DNA): TGTGCCATCAGTGTGGGGGCCACTAATGAAAAACTGTTTTTT.

DNA of the CDR3: TGTGCCAGCTCAGCCTCGGCAGGGGATCAGCCCCAGCATTTT. Protein sequence: CASSASAGDQPQHF. The V gene is TRBV18, the J gene TRBJ1-5, with TRBD1 as a possible D gene (6 bases). Germline CDR1 KGHSH, CDR2 LQKENI. Between the trimmed V and J ends, which lost 5 bases and 5 bases, there was a span of 13 bases. The CDR3 contains 14 residues.

The gene calls are TRBV4-2 and TRBJ1-2; TRBD1 agrees at 11 bases. This CDR3 contains 16 residues. CDR1 and CDR2 from the germline V gene are LGHNA and YNFKEQ. V gave up 0 bases and J gave up 8 bases; unmatched junction bases: 8. The CDR3 sequence is CASSQDGGQGAGGYTF. The CDR3 DNA reads as TGTGCCAGCAGCCAAGATGGCGGACAGGGGGCGGGCGGCTACACCTTC.

The V and J genes are TRBV27 and TRBJ2-3; 8 bases fit TRBD1. Germline CDR1 and CDR2: MNHEY and SMNVEV (reference sequence). V trimming: 6 bases; J trimming: 8 bases; junction bases outside the gene matches: 13. The CDR3 consists of 15 residues. CDR3 protein: CASSPGDRLSATQYF. CDR3 nucleotides: TGTGCCAGCAGCCCGGGGGACAGGCTATCAGCTACGCAGTATTTT.

The V call is TRBV10-3, the J call TRBJ2-7, with D possibly matching TRBD1 (5 bases). This CDR3 comprises 19 residues. Trimming removed 3 bases from V and 1 base from J, with 25 bases in between. Germline V gene lookup returns CDR1 ENHRY and CDR2 SYGVKD. DNA for the CDR3: TGTGCCATCAGTGATTTTTTTACAGGAAACACTATCAGATCCTACGAGCAGTACTTC. Protein: CAISDFFTGNTIRSYEQYF.

The gene calls are TRBV10-2 and TRBJ2-7, with 7 bases fitting TRBD2. The V segment lost 2 bases and the J segment 0 bases; nucleotides outside the gene matches: 4. Germline values: CDR1 WSHSY, CDR2 SAAADI. The CDR3 consists of 15 residues. CDR3: CASSEPPSGSYEQYF. The CDR3 DNA follows: TGCGCCAGCAGTGAGCCGCCTAGCGGCTCCTACGAGCAGTACTTC.

The rearrangement joins TRBV7-8 to TRBJ2-5, with D maybe TRBD1 (6 bases). Trimming left V 6 bases short and J 7 bases short, with 15 bases between. The CDR3 is made up of 13 amino acids. The germline V gene encodes CDR1 SGHVS and CDR2 FQNEAQ. The CDR3 DNA is TGTGCCAGCAGATACAACAGGGAAGGGACCCAGTACTTC. It is translated as CASRYNREGTQYF.

The chain has TRBV18 and TRBJ1-2, with D unresolved. V gave up 4 bases and J gave up 8 bases, with 11 bases separating them. The CDR3 loop spans 12 amino acids. Germline CDR1 is KGHSH and CDR2 is LQKENI. This chain's CDR3 is CASSQGGGGYTF. The DNA of the CDR3 is TGTGCCAGCTCACAGGGCGGCGGGGGCTACACCTTC.

The chain has TRBV7-9 and TRBJ1-6, with 7 bases identical to TRBD1. CDR3 length equals 14 residues. Germline values: CDR1 SEHNR, CDR2 FQNEAQ (reference sequence). Trimming took 1 base from V and 11 from J; bases not matched to a gene: 5. The CDR3 DNA is TGTGCCAGCAGCTTAGGACAGGGTTTCGCACCCCTCCACTTT. Its translation is CASSLGQGFAPLHF.

The gene calls are TRBV7-2 and TRBJ2-1; 7 nucleotides align to TRBD1. This CDR3 contains 15 residues. V was clipped by 1 base and J by 4 bases; unmatched bases: 4. The germline V gene encodes CDR1 SGHTA and CDR2 FQGNSA. In nucleotides, the CDR3 is TGTGCCAGCAGCTTAGGAGGACAGGTTTACAATGAGCAGTTCTTC. Its protein is CASSLGGQVYNEQFF.

The CDR3 region is CASSLDNPGQPQHF. In DNA form, the CDR3 reads TGCGCCAGCAGCTTGGACAACCCCGGGCAGCCCCAGCATTTT. The rearrangement joins TRBV5-1 to TRBJ1-5; D gene ambiguous. CDR1 is SGHRS, CDR2 YFSETQ, per germline. This CDR3 region has 14 residues. Deletions cut 0 bases from V and 7 bases from J, with 11 bases between.

V usage is TRBV24-1 and J usage is TRBJ2-7; TRBD1 aligns across 12 bases. V shed 5 bases, J shed 4 bases, and the junction held 5 bases outside the gene matches. This CDR3 contains 15 residues. Germline V CDR1 and CDR2: KGHDR, SFDVKD. The CDR3 coding sequence is TGTGCCACCAGTGCACCGGGACAGGGGGCTTACGAGCAGTACTTC. Its protein is CATSAPGQGAYEQYF.

In this sample, this clone turned up once. The chain carries TRBV6-5 and TRBJ2-7; 10 bases map to TRBD1. The CDR3 consists of 13 residues. CDR1 is MNHEY, CDR2 SVGAGI, per germline. Trimming removed 6 bases from V and 8 bases from J; junction bases left unmatched: 7. The CDR3: CASSAGTGAQQYF. CDR3 bases: TGTGCCAGCAGCGCCGGGACAGGGGCTCAGCAGTACTTC.

The chain uses TRBV18 and TRBJ1-2; D may be TRBD1 (5 bases). Per germline, CDR1 KGHSH and CDR2 LQKENI. Trimming left V 8 bases short and J 5 bases short, with 18 bases between. The CDR3 is made up of 14 amino acids. CDR3: CASTGGSGDYGYTF. The CDR3 nucleotides are TGTGCCAGCACAGGCGGCAGTGGGGATTATGGCTACACCTTC.

This clone was seen just once. V gene TRBV7-9 combines with J gene TRBJ1-2, with D perhaps matching TRBD1 (5 bases). Deletions cut 3 bases from V and 5 bases from J, with 7 bases between. CDR1 is SEHNR and CDR2 is FQNEAQ in the germline V gene (reference sequence). CDR3 size: 12 residues. The CDR3 DNA is TGTGCCAGCAGCTTTGACAGATATGGCTACACCTTC. It yields the protein CASSFDRYGYTF.

The chain employs TRBV2 and TRBJ2-5, with 7 positions matching TRBD1. The germline V gene has CDR1 SNHLY and CDR2 FYNNEI. V lost 5 bases to trimming and J lost 4 bases; unmatched junction nucleotides: 7. The CDR3 has 14 amino acids. Here the CDR3 DNA reads TGTGCCAGCAGTTTACAGGGGAGAGGAGAGACCCAGTACTTC. Translated, it gives CASSLQGRGETQYF.

This chain joins TRBV5-4 and TRBJ2-2; 13 bases align to TRBD2. This CDR3 is 16 amino acids long. The V segment lost 4 bases and the J segment 4 bases; nucleotides outside the gene matches: 4. CDR1 and CDR2 (germline): SGHNT, YYREEE (reference sequence). The chain's CDR3 is CASSQGLAGSTGELFF. CDR3 nucleotides: TGTGCCAGCAGCCAGGGACTAGCGGGAAGCACCGGGGAGCTGTTTTTT.

V and J are TRBV2 and TRBJ2-5; TRBD1 agrees at 9 bases. With V trimmed by 7 bases and J by 5 bases, 8 bases remained unmatched. The CDR3 has 14 residues. The V gene's germline CDR1 is SNHLY and CDR2 FYNNEI. The CDR3 DNA sequence: TGTGCCAGCAACCCCGGGACAGGGTCCGAGACCCAGTACTTC. Its protein is CASNPGTGSETQYF.

The chain employs TRBV6-4 and TRBJ2-1; D uncertain. V shed 5 bases and J shed 1 base, with 9 bases lying between them. The CDR3 totals 14 residues. The germline V gene encodes CDR1 MRHNA and CDR2 SNTAGT. This CDR3 is CASSPEASYNEQFF. Here the CDR3 DNA reads TGTGCCAGCAGTCCCGAGGCATCCTACAATGAGCAGTTCTTC.

The DNA for the CDR3 is TGTGCCAGCTCACCTACGATGACAGGGGCTGGAGCTTTCTTT. Translated: CASSPTMTGAGAFF. The V call is TRBV18, the J call TRBJ1-1; 8 bases agree with TRBD1. The length of the CDR3 is 14 residues. The V and J ends lost 3 bases and 10 bases, in that order; junction bases with no gene match: 10. Germline V gene sequence: CDR1 KGHSH, CDR2 LQKENI.

In the case of this clone: At the DNA level, this CDR3 is encoded by other sequences in the same sample as well. The chain recombines TRBV18 with TRBJ1-1, with D perhaps matching TRBD1 (6 bases). V was cut by 6 bases and J by 2 bases, with 10 bases left in between. CDR3 length: 13 residues. Germline V lookup: CDR1 KGHSH, CDR2 LQKENI. The CDR3 spells CASSRGGNTEAFF. The CDR3 bases are TGTGCCAGCTCCCGAGGGGGAAACACTGAAGCTTTCTTT.

This clone was seen at least ten times. The gene calls are TRBV10-3 and TRBJ1-1; tentatively, D is TRBD1 (6 bases). V shed 1 base and J shed 0 bases, with 9 bases lying between them. CDR3 length: 15 residues. Germline V gives CDR1 ENHRY, CDR2 SYGVKD. This CDR3 reads CAISELDSLNTEAFF. The DNA of the CDR3 is TGTGCCATCAGTGAGTTGGACAGCCTGAACACTGAAGCTTTCTTT.

The rearrangement links TRBV7-9 to TRBJ2-7, with a possible D match to TRBD1 (6 bases). The V end lost 6 bases, the J end lost 1 base, and 10 bases lay between the germline ends. This CDR3 comprises 13 residues. In germline, CDR1 is SEHNR, CDR2 FQNEAQ (reference sequence). The CDR3 DNA reads TGTGCCAGCAGACCTGGACAGTCCTACGAGCAGTACTTC. Translating gives CASRPGQSYEQYF.

The table lists this clone with a few counts. This chain links TRBV11-2 with TRBJ2-1; D perhaps matches TRBD2 (5 bases). Germline lookup yields CDR1 SGHAT and CDR2 FQNNGV. The CDR3 has 16 residues. V dropped 1 base and J dropped 0 bases, with 10 bases sitting between them. CDR3 sequence (DNA): TGTGCCAGCAGCTTAGCCGGGAAGAGCTCCTACAATGAGCAGTTCTTC. Its translation: CASSLAGKSSYNEQFF.

This chain joins TRBV2 and TRBJ2-7, with 7 positions matching TRBD1. The CDR3 spans 12 residues. Germline CDR1 is SNHLY and CDR2 is FYNNEI. J gave up 6 bases and V 6 bases, and 5 bases lay outside the gene matches. In DNA form, the CDR3 reads TGTGCCAGCAGACGGGACAGTGGCGAGCAGTACTTC. It yields the protein CASRRDSGEQYF.

Here the CDR3 DNA reads TGTGCCAGCAGTCCTACGATGAACCCGGGGAGGGGAACCATCAATGAGCAGTTCTTC. As protein: CASSPTMNPGRGTINEQFF. The V call is TRBV6-6, the J call TRBJ2-1; 7 bases match TRBD2. This CDR3 has 19 residues. Germline CDR1 and CDR2: MNHNY and SVGAGI (reference sequence). With 5 bases clipped from V and 6 bases from J, the junction kept 22 bases outside the gene matches.